This passage covers 31 T cell receptor beta chains from one sample sequenced in a study of Graves' ophthalmopathy and Graves' hyperthyroidism. RNA served as the template for amplifying TCR beta CDR3 regions. In the first round, RT-PCR was carried out with HTBI primers, and a multiplex PCR formed the second round. TCRdb re-called the multiplex PCR reads through MiXCR, storing one row per CDR3 protein. The repertoire holds 580,000 or so distinct CDR3 sequences, with 35% to 45% as singletons. The source material was peripheral blood or thyroid tissue (not recorded which). The receptors originated from an adult man with Graves' hyperthyroidism.

Only a few counts were recorded for this clonotype. This sequence joins TRBV6-5 and TRBJ1-4; 7 bases are a match to TRBD1. CDR3 length: 15 residues. Germline V gene sequence: CDR1 MNHEY, CDR2 SVGAGI. V shed 6 bases and J 10 bases; nucleotides not matched to a gene: 14. The CDR3 DNA reads TGTGCCAGCAGGGATCTACAGGGGAGGTCGAGAAAACTGTTTTTT. Its protein is CASRDLQGRSRKLFF.

This clonotype was counted at least ten times. This rearrangement joins TRBV15 to TRBJ2-6, with a tentative D call TRBD2 (6 bases). V gave up 1 base and J gave up 1 base, with 20 bases separating them. The CDR3 has 20 amino acids. Germline V gene lookup returns CDR1 LNHNV and CDR2 YYDKDF (reference sequence). The CDR3 is CATSRGRRDAWGSGANVLTF. DNA for the CDR3: TGTGCCACCAGCAGAGGGAGGAGGGATGCTTGGGGATCTGGGGCCAACGTCCTGACTTTC. The whole variable domain, remainder taken from reference TRBV15 and TRBJ2-6, is DAMVIQNPRYQVTQFGKPVTLSCSQTLNHNVMYWYQQKSSQAPKLLFHYYDKDFNNEADTPDNFQSRRPNTSFCFLDIRSPGLGDTAMYLCATSRGRRDAWGSGANVLTFGAGSRLTVL.

This clonotype showed up many times. V usage is TRBV6-5 and J usage is TRBJ1-1; D is possibly TRBD1 (5 bases). Germline V lookup: CDR1 MNHEY, CDR2 SVGAGI. The CDR3 spans 13 residues. V lost 6 bases and J 4 bases, leaving 12 bases between the germline ends. The CDR3 region is CASRGTEGTEAFF. Here the CDR3 DNA reads TGTGCCAGCAGGGGGACGGAGGGCACTGAAGCTTTCTTT.

This clonotype was found many times. The genes are TRBV5-4 and TRBJ2-7; D is uncertain. The CDR3 is 14 residues long. Looked up from germline, CDR1 is SGHNT and CDR2 is YYREEE (reference sequence). V dropped 4 bases and J dropped 0 bases, with 11 bases sitting between them. CDR3 protein: CASSPAVGSYEQYF. DNA of the CDR3: TGTGCCAGCAGCCCCGCAGTGGGCTCCTACGAGCAGTACTTC. Complete variable domain (other parts from reference TRBV5-4 and TRBJ2-7): ETGVTQSPTHLIKTRGQQVTLRCSSQSGHNTVSWYQQALGQGPQFIFQYYREEENGRGNFPPRFSGLQFPNYSSELNVNALELDDSALYLCASSPAVGSYEQYFGPGTRLTVT.

This clonotype was counted at least ten times. The chain employs TRBV4-1 and TRBJ1-5, with 8 bases matching TRBD1. The CDR3 contains 15 residues. Trimming took 4 bases from V and 6 from J; bases not matched to a gene: 8. Germline CDR1 and CDR2: MGHRA and YSYEKL. This chain's CDR3 is CASSRLTGVGQPQHF. Here the CDR3 DNA reads TGCGCCAGCAGCCGACTGACAGGGGTTGGTCAGCCCCAGCATTTT.

The chain carries TRBV19 and TRBJ1-2; no clear D. CDR1 and CDR2 (germline): LNHDA, SQIVND (reference sequence). The CDR3 sequence is 10 residues long. Trimming took 8 bases from V and 8 from J, leaving 9 bases between them. In nucleotides, the CDR3 is TGTGCCAGTCAAGGACGGGGCTACACCTTC. It specifies CASQGRGYTF.

The chain has TRBV7-9 and TRBJ2-1; possible D gene TRBD2, 6 bases. The ends were cut back, 1 base at V and 6 bases at J, with 7 bases in the middle. The CDR3 covers 13 residues. Germline CDR1 is SEHNR and CDR2 is FQNEAQ (reference sequence). CDR3 sequence reads: CASSLVGLNEQFF. The CDR3 DNA sequence: TGTGCCAGCAGCTTAGTGGGACTCAATGAGCAGTTCTTC. The variable domain in full, completed from reference TRBV7-9 and TRBJ2-1, reads DTGVSQNPRHKITKRGQNVTFRCDPISEHNRLYWYRQTLGQGPEFLTYFQNEAQLEKSRLLSDRFSAERPKGSFSTLEIQRTEQGDSAMYLCASSLVGLNEQFFGPGTRLTVL.

This clonotype was found many times. This CDR3 reads CASSLTASTGELFF. The CDR3 bases are TGTGCCAGCAGCTTAACGGCGAGCACCGGGGAGCTGTTTTTT. The V call is TRBV7-2, the J call TRBJ2-2; D call uncertain. The germline V gene has CDR1 SGHTA and CDR2 FQGNSA. The V end was cut by 2 bases, the J end by 4 bases, with 8 bases between. The CDR3 sequence is 14 residues long.

The chain employs TRBV2 and TRBJ2-3, with 10 bases lining up with TRBD1. The ends lost 5 bases at V and 7 bases at J; junction bases unmatched: 6. The germline V gene encodes CDR1 SNHLY and CDR2 FYNNEI. The CDR3 consists of 14 residues. This CDR3 is CASSLRTGGNTQYF. The CDR3 DNA follows: TGTGCCAGCAGTTTAAGGACAGGGGGAAATACGCAGTATTTT.

This clonotype was picked up many times. The V gene is TRBV19, the J gene TRBJ2-6, with 8 bases matching TRBD1. The V and J ends lost 6 bases and 0 bases, in that order; junction bases with no gene match: 16. Germline lookup yields CDR1 LNHDA and CDR2 SQIVND (reference sequence). This CDR3 is built from 20 residues. For the CDR3, the DNA is TGTGCCAGTAGATCCATTACCGGGACAGGTCACGGCTCTGGGGCCAACGTCCTGACTTTC. It is translated as CASRSITGTGHGSGANVLTF. Full variable domain (outside the CDR3, taken from reference TRBV19 and TRBJ2-6): DGGITQSPKYLFRKEGQNVTLSCEQNLNHDAMYWYRQDPGQGLRLIYYSQIVNDFQKGDIAEGYSVSREKKESFPLTVTSAQKNPTAFYLCASRSITGTGHGSGANVLTFGAGSRLTVL.

This chain links TRBV10-3 with TRBJ2-1; D gene unclear. The ends were cut back, 3 bases at V and 1 base at J, with 13 bases in the middle. The CDR3 consists of 16 residues. Per the germline V gene, CDR1 is ENHRY and CDR2 is SYGVKD. This CDR3 is CAISETLLSSYNEQFF. The DNA for the CDR3 is TGTGCCATCAGTGAAACGCTTCTAAGTTCCTACAATGAGCAGTTCTTC.

The J gene is TRBJ1-6, the V gene TRBV11-2, with 9 positions matching TRBD1. Germline V gene lookup returns CDR1 SGHAT and CDR2 FQNNGV. V lost 5 bases, J lost 9 bases, and 5 bases stayed unmatched. This CDR3 is 14 amino acids long. The CDR3 region has the DNA TGTGCCAGCAGCGTCGGGACAGGGAGTTCACCCCTCCACTTT. As protein: CASSVGTGSSPLHF.

The sample holds many counts of this clonotype. CDR3 residues: CASSQGTGERGTEAFF. As DNA, the CDR3 is TGTGCCAGCAGCCAGGGGACAGGGGAAAGGGGCACTGAAGCTTTCTTT. This chain links TRBV14 with TRBJ1-1; 10 bases match TRBD1. With 3 bases clipped from V and 4 bases from J, the junction kept 8 bases outside the gene matches. The CDR3 has 16 residues. The germline V gene has CDR1 SGHDN and CDR2 FVKESK. Combining the CDR3 with reference TRBV14 and TRBJ1-1 gives the whole variable domain EAGVTQFPSHSVIEKGQTVTLRCDPISGHDNLYWYRRVMGKEIKFLLHFVKESKQDESGMPNNRFLAERTGGTYSTLKVQPAELEDSGVYFCASSQGTGERGTEAFFGQGTRLTVV.

In nucleotides, the CDR3 is TGTGCCAGCAGTCCGGACAGAAAAAATCAGCCCCAGCATTTT. Translation: CASSPDRKNQPQHF. J is TRBJ1-5 and V is TRBV2; D perhaps matches TRBD1 (6 bases). The V end was cut by 5 bases, the J end by 4 bases, with 12 bases between. The CDR3 runs 14 residues. Germline V gene sequence: CDR1 SNHLY, CDR2 FYNNEI.

The CDR3 sequence: CASSQVGGAVTGELFF. The CDR3 DNA sequence: TGTGCCAGCAGCCAAGTCGGGGGGGCCGTGACCGGGGAGCTGTTTTTT. The chain carries TRBV9 and TRBJ2-2; 8 positions agree with TRBD2. With V trimmed by 4 bases and J by 5 bases, 10 bases remained unmatched. Per the germline V gene, CDR1 is SGDLS and CDR2 is YYNGEE. The CDR3 runs to 16 residues.

This clonotype was seen repeatedly, ten times or more. The V gene is TRBV10-3, the J gene TRBJ2-7; tentative D call: TRBD2 (5 bases). Trimming stripped 10 bases from V and 5 bases from J, with 18 bases between. Germline lookup yields CDR1 ENHRY and CDR2 SYGVKD. The CDR3 loop spans 13 amino acids. In DNA, the CDR3 is TGTGCCACCCAACTTGAGGGAAAGGACGAGCAGTACTTC. Residues: CATQLEGKDEQYF.

The rearrangement uses TRBV29-1 and TRBJ2-3; no firm D call. The CDR3 has 12 residues. The V and J ends lost 3 bases and 4 bases respectively, with 8 bases between them. Germline lookup yields CDR1 SQVTM and CDR2 ANQGSEA. The CDR3 loop is CSVEGRADTQYF. The CDR3 nucleotides read TGCAGCGTTGAGGGTCGCGCAGATACGCAGTATTTT.

This clonotype came up many times. This chain links TRBV2 with TRBJ2-2, with 9 bases that match TRBD2. CDR3 length equals 14 residues. Trimming removed 8 bases from V and 5 bases from J; junction bases left unmatched: 6. The germline V gene has CDR1 SNHLY and CDR2 FYNNEI. This CDR3 is CASVFSGRTGELFF. The CDR3 DNA reads as TGTGCCAGCGTTTTTAGCGGGAGAACCGGGGAGCTGTTTTTT. The full variable domain, completed using reference TRBV2 and TRBJ2-2, is EPEVTQTPSHQVTQMGQEVILRCVPISNHLYFYWYRQILGQKVEFLVSFYNNEISEKSEIFDDQFSVERPDGSNFTLKIRSTKLEDSAMYFCASVFSGRTGELFFGEGSRLTVL.

This clonotype has ten or more counts. The rearrangement joins TRBV20-1 to TRBJ1-5; 7 nucleotides align to TRBD1. Trimming cost V 3 bases and J 5 bases; bases outside gene matches: 4. The CDR3 covers 13 residues. Germline V gives CDR1 DFQATT, CDR2 SNEGSKA (reference sequence). The CDR3 loop is CSARQGVDQPQHF. CDR3 DNA sequence: TGCAGTGCTAGGCAGGGGGTCGATCAGCCCCAGCATTTT.

This chain joins TRBV15 and TRBJ2-3; D is uncertain. CDR1 and CDR2 from the germline V gene are LNHNV and YYDKDF (reference sequence). Trimming took 0 bases from V and 0 from J, leaving 10 bases between them. The CDR3 is 16 residues long. The CDR3 DNA reads TGTGCCACCAGCAGAGATGGGCCTTATAGCACAGATACGCAGTATTTT. Its translation is CATSRDGPYSTDTQYF.

This clonotype was detected ten times or more. The CDR3 nucleotides read TGTGCCAGCAGGGACAGCTCAACTAATGAAAAACTGTTTTTT. It codes for CASRDSSTNEKLFF. This chain uses TRBV2 with TRBJ1-4; D perhaps matches TRBD1 (6 bases). The V end was cut by 6 bases, the J end by 0 bases, with 8 bases between. The CDR3 length is 14 residues. The germline V gene has CDR1 SNHLY and CDR2 FYNNEI.

This clonotype occurred many times. The chain recombines TRBV5-1 with TRBJ1-1, with TRBD1 as a possible D gene (5 bases). CDR1 SGHRS and CDR2 YFSETQ come from the germline V gene. The CDR3 is 14 amino acids. Deletions cut 5 bases from V and 4 bases from J, with 15 bases between. The CDR3 loop is CASRRTSGSTEAFF. The CDR3 nucleotides are TGCGCCAGCAGGCGAACCTCAGGGTCCACTGAAGCTTTCTTT. Based on the CDR3 plus reference TRBV5-1 and TRBJ1-1, the full variable domain is KAGVTQTPRYLIKTRGQQVTLSCSPISGHRSVSWYQQTPGQGLQFLFEYFSETQRNKGNFPGRFSGRQFSNSRSEMNVSTLELGDSALYLCASRRTSGSTEAFFGQGTRLTVV.

There are a few counts of this clonotype. The chain employs TRBV19 and TRBJ1-5, with D possibly TRBD1 on 5 matching bases. In germline, CDR1 is LNHDA, CDR2 SQIVND (reference sequence). Trimming left V 3 bases short and J 4 bases short, with 10 bases between. This CDR3 comprises 14 residues. The CDR3 is CASSMGQVNQPQHF. The CDR3 bases are TGTGCCAGTAGTATGGGGCAGGTTAATCAGCCCCAGCATTTT.

This clonotype has ten or more counts. The chain employs TRBV10-3 and TRBJ2-7; weak D call: TRBD2 (6 bases). Germline V gene lookup returns CDR1 ENHRY and CDR2 SYGVKD. The V gene lost 2 bases and the J gene lost 2 bases, with 13 bases spanning the gap. The CDR3 is made up of 15 amino acids. The CDR3 region is CAISEAGTFAYEQYF. DNA for the CDR3: TGTGCCATCAGTGAGGCCGGGACTTTCGCCTACGAGCAGTACTTC.

The chain recombines TRBV20-1 with TRBJ2-3; D remains ambiguous. Germline V lookup: CDR1 DFQATT, CDR2 SNEGSKA (reference sequence). The CDR3 extends over 11 amino acids. V gave up 7 bases and J gave up 1 base, with 6 bases separating them. CDR3 sequence reads: CSGGRTDTQYF. In DNA, the CDR3 is TGCAGTGGTGGACGCACAGATACGCAGTATTTT.

Ten or more counts support this clonotype. The gene calls are TRBV10-3 and TRBJ2-5; D perhaps matches TRBD2 (6 bases). The CDR3 is made up of 17 amino acids. Looked up from germline, CDR1 is ENHRY and CDR2 is SYGVKD. Between the trimmed V and J ends, which lost 4 bases and 5 bases, there was a span of 23 bases. CDR3 sequence (DNA): TGTGCCATCAGTGCGTATCCGGGAATCGGCGGGGCGGAGACCCAGTACTTC. Protein product: CAISAYPGIGGAETQYF.

This clonotype is a singleton in its sample. The rearrangement uses TRBV20-1 and TRBJ2-7; D not resolved. In germline, CDR1 is DFQATT, CDR2 SNEGSKA (reference sequence). The V end was cut by 0 bases, the J end by 5 bases, with 11 bases between. The CDR3 spans 13 residues. This CDR3 reads CSARDSTDHEQYF. The CDR3 region has the DNA TGCAGTGCTAGAGATTCAACGGACCACGAGCAGTACTTC.

A word on this clonotype: A read error is likely, as this CDR3 ends without the conserved phenylalanine or tryptophan. The limits of the CDR3 on the DNA are not certain, so only TCRdb's listed CDR3 is given. This chain uses TRBV20-1 with TRBJ2-6. Germline assignment: CDR1 DFQATT and CDR2 SNEGSKA (reference sequence). The CDR3 extends over 11 residues, inclusive of both ends. This chain's CDR3 is CSARDMSRPTS.

This clonotype was picked up many times. The rearrangement joins TRBV15 to TRBJ2-6, with a weak D call TRBD1 (6 bases). The CDR3 spans 16 residues. V lost 5 bases, J lost 0 bases, and 11 bases lay in between. The germline V gene encodes CDR1 LNHNV and CDR2 YYDKDF (reference sequence). In nucleotides, the CDR3 is TGTGCCACCAGCGGGGGCGAGGTCTCTGGGGCCAACGTCCTGACTTTC. Its translation is CATSGGEVSGANVLTF.

The gene calls are TRBV29-1 and TRBJ2-7, with 10 bases that match TRBD1. The closer fit of TRBJ2-1 to the DNA end suggests the J call may be wrong. This CDR3 has 14 amino acids. Germline CDR1 is SQVTM and CDR2 is ANQGSEA. The CDR3 here is CSVAGTGVPSEQFF. The CDR3 DNA reads TGCAGCGTGGCCGGGACAGGGGTTCCTAGTGAGCAGTTCTTC.

There are many counts of this clonotype. The genes are TRBV20-1 and TRBJ2-6, with D unclear. V lost 2 bases and J 0 bases, leaving 14 bases between the germline ends. The CDR3 has 17 amino acids. Germline CDR1 and CDR2: DFQATT and SNEGSKA (reference sequence). CDR3 DNA: TGCAGTGCTAGACATAGGAACAGCCTCTCTGGGGCCAACGTCCTGACTTTC. This translates into CSARHRNSLSGANVLTF.